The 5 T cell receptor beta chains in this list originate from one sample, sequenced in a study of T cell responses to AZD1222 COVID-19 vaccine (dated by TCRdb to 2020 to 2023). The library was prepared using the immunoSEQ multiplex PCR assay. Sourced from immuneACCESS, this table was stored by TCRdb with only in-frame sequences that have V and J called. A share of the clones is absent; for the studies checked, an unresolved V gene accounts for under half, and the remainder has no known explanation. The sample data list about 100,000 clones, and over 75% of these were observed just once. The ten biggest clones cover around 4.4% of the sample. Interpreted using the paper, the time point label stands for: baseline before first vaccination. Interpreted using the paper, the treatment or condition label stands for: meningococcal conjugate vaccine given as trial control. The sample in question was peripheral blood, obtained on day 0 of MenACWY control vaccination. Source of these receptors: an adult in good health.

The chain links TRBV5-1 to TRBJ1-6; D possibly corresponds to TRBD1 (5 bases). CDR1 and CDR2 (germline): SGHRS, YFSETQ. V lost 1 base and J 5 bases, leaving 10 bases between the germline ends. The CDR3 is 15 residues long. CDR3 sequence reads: CASSLQGVNNSPLHF. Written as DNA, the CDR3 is TGCGCCAGCAGCTTGCAGGGAGTTAATAATTCACCCCTCCACTTT. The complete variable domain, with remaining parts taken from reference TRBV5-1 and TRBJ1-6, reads KAGVTQTPRYLIKTRGQQVTLSCSPISGHRSVSWYQQTPGQGLQFLFEYFSETQRNKGNFPGRFSGRQFSNSRSEMNVSTLELGDSALYLCASSLQGVNNSPLHFGNGTRLTVT.

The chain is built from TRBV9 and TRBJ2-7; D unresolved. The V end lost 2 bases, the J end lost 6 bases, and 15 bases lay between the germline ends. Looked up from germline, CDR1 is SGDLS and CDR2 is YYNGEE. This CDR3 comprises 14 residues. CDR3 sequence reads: CASSVRNVPSEQYF. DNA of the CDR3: TGTGCCAGCAGCGTCCGTAACGTGCCATCCGAGCAGTACTTC.

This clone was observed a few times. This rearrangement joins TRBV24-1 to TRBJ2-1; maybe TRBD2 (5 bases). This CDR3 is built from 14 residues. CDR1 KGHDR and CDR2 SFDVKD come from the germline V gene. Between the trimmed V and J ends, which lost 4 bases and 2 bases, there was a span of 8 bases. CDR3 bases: TGTGCCACCAGTGAAAGCGGAGCCTACAATGAGCAGTTCTTC. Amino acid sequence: CATSESGAYNEQFF.

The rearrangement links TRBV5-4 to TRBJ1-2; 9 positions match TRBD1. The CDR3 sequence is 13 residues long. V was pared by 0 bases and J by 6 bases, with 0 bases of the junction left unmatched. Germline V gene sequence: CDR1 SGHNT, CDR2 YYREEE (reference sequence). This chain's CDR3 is CASSLGQGDGYTF. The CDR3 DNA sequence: TGTGCCAGCAGCTTGGGACAGGGGGATGGCTACACCTTC.

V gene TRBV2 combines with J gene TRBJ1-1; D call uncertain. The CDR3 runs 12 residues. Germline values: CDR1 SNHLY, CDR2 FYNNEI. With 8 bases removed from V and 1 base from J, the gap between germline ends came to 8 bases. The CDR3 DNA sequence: TGTGCCAGCGGTAAGGAGAACACTGAAGCTTTCTTT. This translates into CASGKENTEAFF.